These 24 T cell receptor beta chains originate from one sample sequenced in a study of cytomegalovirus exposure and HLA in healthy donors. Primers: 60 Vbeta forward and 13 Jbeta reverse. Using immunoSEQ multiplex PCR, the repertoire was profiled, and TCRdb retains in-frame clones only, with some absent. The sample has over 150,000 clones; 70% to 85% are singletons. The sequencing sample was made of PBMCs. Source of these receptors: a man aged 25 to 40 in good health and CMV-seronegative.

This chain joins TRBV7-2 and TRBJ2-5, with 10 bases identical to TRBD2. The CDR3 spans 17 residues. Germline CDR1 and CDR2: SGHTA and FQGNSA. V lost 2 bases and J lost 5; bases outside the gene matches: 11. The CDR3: CASSLSFALAGEETQYF. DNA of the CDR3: TGTGCCAGCAGCTTATCTTTCGCCCTAGCGGGGGAGGAGACCCAGTACTTC.

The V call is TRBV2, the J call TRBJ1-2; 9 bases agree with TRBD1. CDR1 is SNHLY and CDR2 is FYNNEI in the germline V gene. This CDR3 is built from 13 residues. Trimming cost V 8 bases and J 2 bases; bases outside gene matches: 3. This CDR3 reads CASAGTGNYGYTF. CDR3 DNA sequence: TGTGCCAGCGCCGGGACAGGGAACTATGGCTACACCTTC.

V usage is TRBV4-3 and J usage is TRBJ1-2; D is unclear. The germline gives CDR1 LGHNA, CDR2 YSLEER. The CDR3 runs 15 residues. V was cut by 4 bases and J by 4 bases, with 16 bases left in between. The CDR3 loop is CASSPSSGGSYGYTF. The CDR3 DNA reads TGCGCCAGCAGCCCGTCTTCCGGAGGTTCCTATGGCTACACCTTC.

CDR3 in DNA: TGTGCCAGCAGCTTAGACATCTCTGGAAACACCATATATTTT. Its translation is CASSLDISGNTIYF. The chain combines TRBV7-9 with TRBJ1-3; D is unresolved. Trimming removed 1 base from V and 0 bases from J, with 4 bases in between. CDR1 SEHNR and CDR2 FQNEAQ come from the germline V gene (reference sequence). This CDR3 region has 14 residues.

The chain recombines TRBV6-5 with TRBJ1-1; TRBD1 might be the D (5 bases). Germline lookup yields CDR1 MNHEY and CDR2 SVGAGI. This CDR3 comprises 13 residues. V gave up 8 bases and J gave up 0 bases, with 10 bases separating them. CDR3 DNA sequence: TGTGCCAGCCGCTCCAGGGTGAACACTGAAGCTTTCTTT. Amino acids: CASRSRVNTEAFF.

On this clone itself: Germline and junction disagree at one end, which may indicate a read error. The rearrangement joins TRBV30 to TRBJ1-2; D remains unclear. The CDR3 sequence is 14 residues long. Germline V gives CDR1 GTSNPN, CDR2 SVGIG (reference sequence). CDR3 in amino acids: CAWSLRRADYGYPF. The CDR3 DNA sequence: TGTGCCTGGAGCCTGCGGAGGGCCGACTATGGCTACCCCTTC.

CDR3: CASSQDQEGAQETQYF. CDR3 sequence (DNA): TGTGCCAGCAGCCAAGATCAGGAGGGGGCCCAAGAGACCCAGTACTTC. V usage is TRBV4-2 and J usage is TRBJ2-5, with D maybe TRBD1 (7 bases). The CDR3 covers 16 residues. V gave up 0 bases and J gave up 1 base, with 12 bases separating them. In germline, CDR1 is LGHNA, CDR2 YNFKEQ.

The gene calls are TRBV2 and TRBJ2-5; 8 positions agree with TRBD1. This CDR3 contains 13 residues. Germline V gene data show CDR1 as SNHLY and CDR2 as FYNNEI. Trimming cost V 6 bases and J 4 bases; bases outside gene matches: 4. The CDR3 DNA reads TGTGCCAGCAGCACAGACAGGGGAGAGACCCAGTACTTC. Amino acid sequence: CASSTDRGETQYF.

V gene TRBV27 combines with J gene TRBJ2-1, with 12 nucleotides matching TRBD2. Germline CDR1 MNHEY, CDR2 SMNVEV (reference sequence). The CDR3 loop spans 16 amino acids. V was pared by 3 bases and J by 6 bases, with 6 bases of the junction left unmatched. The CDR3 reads CASSFPLAGGPNEQFF. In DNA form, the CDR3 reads TGTGCCAGCAGTTTCCCTCTAGCGGGGGGGCCCAATGAGCAGTTCTTC.

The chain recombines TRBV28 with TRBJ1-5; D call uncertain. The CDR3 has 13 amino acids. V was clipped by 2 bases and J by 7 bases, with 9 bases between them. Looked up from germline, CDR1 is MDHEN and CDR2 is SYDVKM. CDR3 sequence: CASSLTSQQPQHF. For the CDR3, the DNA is TGTGCCAGCAGTTTAACTAGCCAACAGCCCCAGCATTTT.

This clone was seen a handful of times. The CDR3 DNA reads TGCAGCGTTGAGCTGGGTTTAGGGAGCTACGAGCAGTACTTC. Protein product: CSVELGLGSYEQYF. The J gene is TRBJ2-7, the V gene TRBV29-1; a weak D match, TRBD2 (5 bases). V lost 3 bases and J 3 bases, leaving 15 bases between the germline ends. CDR3 length: 14 amino acids. CDR1 and CDR2 (germline): SQVTM, ANQGSEA.

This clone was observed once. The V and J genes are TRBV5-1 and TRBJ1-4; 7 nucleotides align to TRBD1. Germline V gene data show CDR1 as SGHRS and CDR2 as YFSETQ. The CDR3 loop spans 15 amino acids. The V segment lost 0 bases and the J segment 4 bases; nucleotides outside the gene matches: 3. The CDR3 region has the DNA TGCGCCAGCAGCTTGGCAGGGGGAAGTAATGAAAAACTGTTTTTT. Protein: CASSLAGGSNEKLFF.

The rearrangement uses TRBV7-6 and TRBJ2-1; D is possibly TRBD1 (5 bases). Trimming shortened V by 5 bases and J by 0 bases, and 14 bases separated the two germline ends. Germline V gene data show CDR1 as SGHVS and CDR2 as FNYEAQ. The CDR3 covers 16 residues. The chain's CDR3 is CASSPRALSSYNEQFF. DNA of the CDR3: TGTGCCAGCAGCCCCAGGGCGTTAAGCTCCTACAATGAGCAGTTCTTC. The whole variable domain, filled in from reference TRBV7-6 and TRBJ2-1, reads GAGVSQSPRYKVTKRGQDVALRCDPISGHVSLYWYRQALGQGPEFLTYFNYEAQQDKSGLPNDRFSAERPEGSISTLTIQRTEQRDSAMYRCASSPRALSSYNEQFFGPGTRLTVL.

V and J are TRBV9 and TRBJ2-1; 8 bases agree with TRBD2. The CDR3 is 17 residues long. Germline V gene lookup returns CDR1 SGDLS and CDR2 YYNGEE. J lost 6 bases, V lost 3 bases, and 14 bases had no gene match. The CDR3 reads CASSAPFSGTSGNEQFF. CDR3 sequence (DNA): TGTGCCAGCAGCGCGCCCTTTTCCGGGACTAGTGGCAATGAGCAGTTCTTC.

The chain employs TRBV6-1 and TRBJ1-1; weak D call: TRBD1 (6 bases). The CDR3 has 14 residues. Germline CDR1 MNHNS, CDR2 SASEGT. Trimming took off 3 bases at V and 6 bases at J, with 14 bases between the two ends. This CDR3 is CASSDLQWTAEAFF. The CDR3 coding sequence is TGTGCCAGCAGTGACCTACAATGGACAGCTGAAGCTTTCTTT.

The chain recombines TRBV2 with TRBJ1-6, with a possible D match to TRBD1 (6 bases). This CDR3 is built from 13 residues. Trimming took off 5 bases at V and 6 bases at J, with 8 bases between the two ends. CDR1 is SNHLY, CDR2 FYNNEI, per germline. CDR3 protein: CASSPGVNSPLHF. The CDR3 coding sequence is TGTGCCAGCAGTCCAGGGGTTAATTCACCCCTCCACTTT.

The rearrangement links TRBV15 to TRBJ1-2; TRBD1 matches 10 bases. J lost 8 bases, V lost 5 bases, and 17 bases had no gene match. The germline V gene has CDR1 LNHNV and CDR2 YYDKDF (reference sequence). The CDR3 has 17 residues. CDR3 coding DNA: TGTGCCACCAGCCCCCGCTTGTCCGGGACAGGGGCGGAGGGCTACACCTTC. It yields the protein CATSPRLSGTGAEGYTF.

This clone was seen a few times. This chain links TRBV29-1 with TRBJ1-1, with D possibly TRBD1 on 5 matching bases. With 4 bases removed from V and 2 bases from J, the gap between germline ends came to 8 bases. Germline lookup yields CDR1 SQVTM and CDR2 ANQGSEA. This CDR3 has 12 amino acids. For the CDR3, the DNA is TGCAGCGTTGGACAGTCTAACACTGAAGCTTTCTTT. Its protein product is CSVGQSNTEAFF.

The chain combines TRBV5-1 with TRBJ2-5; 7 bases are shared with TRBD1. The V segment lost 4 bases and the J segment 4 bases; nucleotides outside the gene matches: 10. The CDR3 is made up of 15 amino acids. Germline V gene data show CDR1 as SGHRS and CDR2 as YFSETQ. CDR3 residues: CASSDPTGDGETQYF. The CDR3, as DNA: TGCGCCAGCAGCGACCCTACAGGGGACGGAGAGACCCAGTACTTC. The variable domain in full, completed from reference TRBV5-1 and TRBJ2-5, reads KAGVTQTPRYLIKTRGQQVTLSCSPISGHRSVSWYQQTPGQGLQFLFEYFSETQRNKGNFPGRFSGRQFSNSRSEMNVSTLELGDSALYLCASSDPTGDGETQYFGPGTRLLVL.

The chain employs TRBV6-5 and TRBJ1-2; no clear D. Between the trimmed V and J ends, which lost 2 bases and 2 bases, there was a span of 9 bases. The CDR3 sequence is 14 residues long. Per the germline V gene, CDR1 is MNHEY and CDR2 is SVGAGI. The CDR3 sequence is CASSYSLLNYGYTF. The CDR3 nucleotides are TGTGCCAGCAGTTACAGCCTGCTCAACTATGGCTACACCTTC.

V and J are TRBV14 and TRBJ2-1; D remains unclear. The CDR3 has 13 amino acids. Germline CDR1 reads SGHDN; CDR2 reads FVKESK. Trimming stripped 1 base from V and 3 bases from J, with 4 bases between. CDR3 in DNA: TGTGCCAGCAGCCAAGCAGTCTACAATGAGCAGTTCTTC. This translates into CASSQAVYNEQFF.

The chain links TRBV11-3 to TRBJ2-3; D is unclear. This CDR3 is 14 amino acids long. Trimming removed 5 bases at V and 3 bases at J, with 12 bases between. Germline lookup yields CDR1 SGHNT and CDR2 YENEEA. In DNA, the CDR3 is TGTGCCAGCAGCCAAGCCGTCTCGACAGATACGCAGTATTTT. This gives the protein CASSQAVSTDTQYF.

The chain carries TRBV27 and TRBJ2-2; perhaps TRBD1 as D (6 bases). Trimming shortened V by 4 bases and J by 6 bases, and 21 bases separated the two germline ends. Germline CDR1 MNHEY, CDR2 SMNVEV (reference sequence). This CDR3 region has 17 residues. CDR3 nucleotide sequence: TGTGCCAGCAGTTACCTGGGTACAGGGAGTTTCGCCGGGGAGCTGTTTTTT. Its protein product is CASSYLGTGSFAGELFF.

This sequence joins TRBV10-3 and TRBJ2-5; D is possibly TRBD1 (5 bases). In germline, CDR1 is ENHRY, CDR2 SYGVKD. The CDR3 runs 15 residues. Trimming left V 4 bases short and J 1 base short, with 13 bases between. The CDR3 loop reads CAISGSQGFQETQYF. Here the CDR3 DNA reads TGTGCCATCAGTGGCTCTCAGGGCTTCCAAGAGACCCAGTACTTC.